This T cell receptor (beta chain) stems from a study of shared clonotypes between healthy human individuals. The CDR3 is 13 amino acids. Germline-derived CDR1 and CDR2 are SQVTM and ANQGSEA. V dropped 5 bases and J dropped 8 bases, with 18 bases sitting between them. Produced via immunoSEQ multiplex PCR; TCRdb's table is partial and in-frame only. The table includes 600,000 to 750,000 clones, 55% to 75% detected once. The receptor comes from a woman in her twenties or thirties in good health. Material for sequencing was memory CD4+ T cells sorted from blood. As for subset: CD45RA-negative fraction. V usage is TRBV29-1 and J usage is TRBJ1-1, with D hard to call. The CDR3 nucleotides read TGCAGCGTTATCGTTCGGACTCCGGGAGAAGCTTTCTTT. Protein: CSVIVRTPGEAFF.